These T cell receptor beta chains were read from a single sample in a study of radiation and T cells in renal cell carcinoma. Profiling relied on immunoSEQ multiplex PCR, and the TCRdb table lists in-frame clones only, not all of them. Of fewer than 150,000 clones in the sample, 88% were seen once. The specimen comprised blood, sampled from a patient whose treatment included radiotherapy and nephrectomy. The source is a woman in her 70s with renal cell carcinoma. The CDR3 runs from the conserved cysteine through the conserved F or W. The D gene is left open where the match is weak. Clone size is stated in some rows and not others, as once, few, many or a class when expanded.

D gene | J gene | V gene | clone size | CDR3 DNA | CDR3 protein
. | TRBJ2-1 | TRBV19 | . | TGTGCCAGTAGTATGGGGGTGCTGGGTGGCCCTGAGCAGTTCTTC | CASSMGVLGGPEQFF
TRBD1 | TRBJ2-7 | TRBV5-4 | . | TGTGCCAGCAGTCGCCCCGGGACAGGATCCTACGAGCAGTACTTC | CASSRPGTGSYEQYF
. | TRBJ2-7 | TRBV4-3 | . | TGCGCCAGCAGCCAAGTGGCGGGTCCCTACGAGCAGTACTTC | CASSQVAGPYEQYF
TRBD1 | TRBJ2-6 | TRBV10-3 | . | TGTGCCATCACCGTGGGACAGGGCCCTGGGGCCAACGTCCTGACTTTC | CAITVGQGPGANVLTF
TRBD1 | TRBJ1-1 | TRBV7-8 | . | TGTGCCAGCAGCTTAGTGGGGCAGGGGGCGCTGACTGAAGCTTTCTTT | CASSLVGQGALTEAFF
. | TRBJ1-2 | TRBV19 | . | TGTGCCAGTAGTAATATGATCGCCTATGGCTACACCTTC | CASSNMIAYGYTF
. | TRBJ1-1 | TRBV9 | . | TGTGCCAGCAGCGCCCGGGGGGCCCCCTTTGACACTGAAGCTTTCTTT | CASSARGAPFDTEAFF
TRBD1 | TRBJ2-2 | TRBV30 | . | TGTGCCTGGAACAGGGGACAGGTACCCGGGGAGCTGTTTTTT | CAWNRGQVPGELFF
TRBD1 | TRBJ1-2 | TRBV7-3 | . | TGTGCCAGCAGCTTAACGGGGACAGGGCAATACTATGGCTACACCTTC | CASSLTGTGQYYGYTF
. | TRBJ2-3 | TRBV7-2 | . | TGTGCCAGCAGCTTAGTCTCGGGAGCGCGGCAAGATACGCAGTATTTT | CASSLVSGARQDTQYF
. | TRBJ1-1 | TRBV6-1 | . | TGTGCCAGCAGTGATTTACATAGCCAGCTAAGGAACACTGAAGCTTTCTTT | CASSDLHSQLRNTEAFF
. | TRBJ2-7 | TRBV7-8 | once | TGTGCCAGCAGCTTAGGGGAGCCGGGTGTCACCTACGAGCAGTACTTC | CASSLGEPGVTYEQYF
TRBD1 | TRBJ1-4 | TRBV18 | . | TGTGCCAGCTCACCAAGGGACCGAACAGGGGAAATTAATGAAAAACTGTTTTTT | CASSPRDRTGEINEKLFF